Shown below are 32 T cell receptor beta chains from a single sample sequenced in a study of identical twins' blood T cells. Each CDR3 protein gets one entry after TCRdb re-called the 5' RACE reads with MiXCR. The sample comprises about 370,000 distinct CDR3 sequences, roughly 28% of which are singletons, and about 6.1% rests with the top ten. The sequenced sample was PBMCs. These receptors were collected from a woman aged 18-55 years in good health.

This chain connects TRBV9 to TRBJ2-1; D not certain. The CDR3 sequence is 16 residues long. V lost 1 base, J lost 3 bases, and 14 bases lay in between. The germline V gene has CDR1 SGDLS and CDR2 YYNGEE. The CDR3 loop reads CASSVHPQRLYNEQFF. DNA of the CDR3: TGTGCCAGCAGCGTACATCCTCAGCGCCTCTACAATGAGCAGTTCTTC.

The V call is TRBV5-1, the J call TRBJ1-5; weak D call: TRBD1 (6 bases). Germline V CDR1 and CDR2: SGHRS, YFSETQ. Trimming left V 4 bases short and J 2 bases short, with 13 bases between. The CDR3 totals 15 residues. The CDR3 spells CASSPGTNGNQPQHF. The CDR3 DNA reads TGCGCCAGCAGCCCTGGGACAAATGGCAATCAGCCCCAGCATTTT. Combining the CDR3 with reference TRBV5-1 and TRBJ1-5 gives the whole variable domain KAGVTQTPRYLIKTRGQQVTLSCSPISGHRSVSWYQQTPGQGLQFLFEYFSETQRNKGNFPGRFSGRQFSNSRSEMNVSTLELGDSALYLCASSPGTNGNQPQHFGDGTRLSIL.

The chain uses TRBV5-6 and TRBJ1-2; TRBD1 matches at 9 bases. The V gene end was trimmed by 2 bases and the J gene end by 6 bases; junction bases not matched to a gene: 2. The CDR3 covers 13 residues. The V gene's germline CDR1 is SGHDT and CDR2 YYEEEE. The CDR3 DNA reads TGTGCCAGCAGCTTTGGACAGGGGCATGGCTACACCTTC. This codes for CASSFGQGHGYTF.

The chain recombines TRBV3-1 with TRBJ2-3; no firm D call. V lost 11 bases and J lost 6, with 12 bases in between. CDR3 size: 11 residues. CDR1 is LGHDT and CDR2 is YNNKEL in the germline V gene (reference sequence). As DNA, the CDR3 is TGTGCCGGCCGCCAATTGGATACGCAGTATTTT. It specifies CAGRQLDTQYF.

V gene TRBV12-3 or TRBV12-4 combines with J gene TRBJ2-7; tentatively, D is TRBD1 (6 bases). The V and J ends lost 5 bases and 4 bases respectively, with 12 bases between them. The CDR3 runs 13 residues. CDR3 protein: CASSIGQPYEQYF. The CDR3 DNA sequence: TGTGCCAGCAGTATCGGACAGCCATACGAGCAGTACTTC.

The J gene is TRBJ2-7, the V gene TRBV28, with D tentatively TRBD2 (5 bases). From germline, CDR1 is MDHEN and CDR2 SYDVKM. This CDR3 has 13 amino acids. V was cut by 7 bases and J by 2 bases, with 12 bases left in between. The CDR3 DNA reads as TGTGCCAGCACCTTCAGCGGAACCTACGAGCAGTACTTC. The encoded protein is CASTFSGTYEQYF.

This clonotype appeared a single time. A read error may account for a junction end that differs from germline. The chain couples TRBV29-1 to TRBJ1-1, with D perhaps TRBD1 (6 bases). The CDR3 is 14 residues long. Germline-derived CDR1 and CDR2 are SQVTM and ANQGSEA. The CDR3 reads CSVHPRTANTEAVF. CDR3 in DNA: TGCAGCGTTCATCCCAGGACAGCTAACACTGAAGCTGTCTTT. The entire variable domain, with the rest obtained from reference TRBV29-1 and TRBJ1-1, is as follows: SAVISQKPSRDICQRGTSLTIQCQVDSQVTMMFWYRQQPGQSLTLIATANQGSEATYESGFVIDKFPISRPNLTFSTLTVSNMSPEDSSIYLCSVHPRTANTEAVFGQGTRLTVV.

The rearrangement links TRBV19 to TRBJ2-2, with D perhaps matching TRBD1 or TRBD2 (5 bases each). Trimming took 5 bases from V and 6 from J, leaving 19 bases between them. The CDR3 spans 16 residues. CDR1 and CDR2 (germline): LNHDA, SQIVND (reference sequence). The CDR3 reads CASSFLTGPVPGELFF. As DNA, the CDR3 is TGTGCCAGTAGTTTTTTGACGGGACCAGTCCCCGGGGAGCTGTTTTTT.

This clonotype has ten or more counts. The chain has TRBV6-2 or TRBV6-3 and TRBJ2-7, with TRBD2 identical over 8 bases. The ends lost 0 bases at V and 6 bases at J; junction bases unmatched: 13. Looked up from germline, CDR1 is MNHEY and CDR2 is SVGEGT. The CDR3 sequence is 17 residues long. CDR3 nucleotide sequence: TGTGCCAGCAGTTACTCCCTGCCCGGGACTAGGACCAGCGAGCAGTACTTC. It codes for CASSYSLPGTRTSEQYF.

This chain connects TRBV6-5 to TRBJ2-3; a possible D gene is TRBD2 (6 bases). Between the trimmed V and J ends, which lost 4 bases and 9 bases, there was a span of 14 bases. CDR1 is MNHEY and CDR2 is SVGAGI in the germline V gene. The CDR3 extends over 13 amino acids. The chain's CDR3 is CASSLKGGRTQYF. In DNA, the CDR3 is TGTGCCAGCAGTTTGAAGGGAGGACGCACGCAGTATTTT.

This chain connects TRBV3-1 to TRBJ1-1, with D unclear. Trimming took 1 base from V and 3 from J, leaving 6 bases between them. This CDR3 comprises 13 residues. CDR1 and CDR2 from the germline V gene are LGHDT and YNNKEL (reference sequence). Written as DNA, the CDR3 is TGTGCCAGCAGCCAAGTTGTATACACTGAAGCTTTCTTT. Its translation: CASSQVVYTEAFF.

V usage is TRBV6-1 and J usage is TRBJ1-5; no reliable D call. The germline V gene encodes CDR1 MNHNS and CDR2 SASEGT. Trimming took off 8 bases at V and 2 bases at J, with 13 bases between the two ends. The CDR3 runs to 14 residues. CDR3 sequence: CASAVHGGNQPQHF. The CDR3 bases are TGTGCCAGCGCCGTTCATGGGGGCAATCAGCCCCAGCATTTT.

This clonotype was detected a few times. This sequence joins TRBV11-2 and TRBJ2-5, with 7 bases identical to TRBD1. The CDR3 runs to 16 residues. Germline V gene lookup returns CDR1 SGHAT and CDR2 FQNNGV. The J segment lost 2 bases and the V segment lost 4 bases, leaving 10 bases of the junction unmatched. CDR3 sequence: CASSSPVGQFQETQYF. The CDR3 nucleotides read TGTGCCAGCAGCTCCCCCGTGGGACAGTTTCAAGAGACCCAGTACTTC.

CDR3 coding DNA: TGCAGTGCTAGATCGCATGAAGGGTCCGAACAGCCCCAGCATTTT. Amino acid sequence: CSARSHEGSEQPQHF. The chain joins TRBV20-1 to TRBJ1-5, with D uncertain. The germline V gene has CDR1 DFQATT and CDR2 SNEGSKA (reference sequence). Trimming took off 2 bases at V and 7 bases at J, with 18 bases between the two ends. This CDR3 comprises 15 residues.

In regard to this clonotype: At one end, the junction sequence differs from germline, possibly due to a read error. The chain recombines TRBV12-3 or TRBV12-4 with TRBJ2-7; 8 nucleotides agree with TRBD2. This CDR3 region has 15 residues. CDR3 nucleotides: TGCGCCAGCAGTTTAGCGGCTAGCGGGCGCTACGAGCAGTACTTC. This sequence encodes CASSLAASGRYEQYF.

The rearrangement links TRBV9 to TRBJ2-1; 11 nucleotides align to TRBD2. Germline V gene sequence: CDR1 SGDLS, CDR2 YYNGEE. The J segment lost 8 bases and the V segment lost 4 bases, leaving 11 bases of the junction unmatched. CDR3 length equals 16 residues. In nucleotides, the CDR3 is TGTGCCAGCAGCTCAGGAGGGCTAGCGGGAGGCTATGAGCAGTTCTTC. It codes for CASSSGGLAGGYEQFF.

This clonotype has just a few counts. The rearrangement links TRBV20-1 to TRBJ2-1; D possibly uses TRBD1 or TRBD2 (5 bases each). V lost 1 base, J lost 6 bases, and 10 bases lay in between. This CDR3 is built from 13 residues. Per germline, CDR1 DFQATT and CDR2 SNEGSKA (reference sequence). CDR3 coding DNA: TGCAGTGCTAGAGTACCGGGGCCCAATGAGCAGTTCTTC. Translated, it gives CSARVPGPNEQFF.

The genes are TRBV12-3 or TRBV12-4 and TRBJ1-3, with no clear D. The CDR3 sequence is 15 residues long. Deletions cut 3 bases from V and 0 bases from J, with 9 bases between. The CDR3 sequence is CASSLWGISGNTIYF. The DNA of the CDR3 is TGTGCCAGCAGTTTGTGGGGAATCTCTGGAAACACCATATATTTT.

The genes are TRBV7-2 and TRBJ1-4, with a weak D call TRBD1 (6 bases). Germline loops: CDR1 SGHTA, CDR2 FQGNSA. Trimming removed 0 bases at V and 7 bases at J, with 12 bases between. The CDR3 totals 15 residues. The CDR3 sequence is CASSLALGGREKLFF. DNA for the CDR3: TGTGCCAGCAGCTTAGCGCTCGGGGGCCGTGAAAAACTGTTTTTT.

Turning to this clonotype: A single base separates this from a much larger clone, so it may be a read error. This sequence joins TRBV13 and TRBJ1-6; no definite D call. The CDR3 covers 17 residues. CDR1 is PRHDT and CDR2 is FYEKMQ in the germline V gene (reference sequence). Here the CDR3 reads CASSLGIGSSHNSPLHF. CDR3 nucleotides: TGTGCCAGCAGCTTAGGTATCGGGAGCTCCCATAATTCACCCCTCCACTTT.

The CDR3 DNA follows: TGCAGTGCTAGACCCTGGAGCGTTCCTAACTATGGCTACACCTTC. Amino acid sequence: CSARPWSVPNYGYTF. V is TRBV20-1 and J is TRBJ1-2, with D unresolved. The CDR3 sequence is 15 residues long. Per germline, CDR1 DFQATT and CDR2 SNEGSKA (reference sequence). V was shortened by 2 bases and J by 0 bases, with 13 bases between the two germline ends.

This clonotype occurred a few times. This chain links TRBV25-1 with TRBJ1-4; TRBD1 aligns across 8 bases. The CDR3 spans 15 residues. J lost 8 bases, V lost 1 base, and 6 bases had no gene match. Per the germline V gene, CDR1 is MGHDK and CDR2 is SYGVNS. The CDR3 DNA sequence: TGTGCCAGCAGTGAATCGCAGGGGGCTAGGGAAAAACTGTTTTTT. It encodes CASSESQGAREKLFF.

This clonotype has a count of ten or more. CDR3 sequence: CASSVLSEATDTQYF. DNA for the CDR3: TGTGCCAGCAGCGTATTATCGGAAGCAACAGATACGCAGTATTTT. The chain is built from TRBV9 and TRBJ2-3; D not certain. The CDR3 spans 15 residues. Germline assignment: CDR1 SGDLS and CDR2 YYNGEE. V lost 1 base to trimming and J lost 3 bases, with 12 bases between them. Full variable domain (missing parts from reference TRBV9 and TRBJ2-3): DSGVTQTPKHLITATGQRVTLRCSPRSGDLSVYWYQQSLDQGLQFLIQYYNGEERAKGNILERFSAQQFPDLHSELNLSSLELGDSALYFCASSVLSEATDTQYFGPGTRLTVL.

This clonotype came up a few times. The chain is built from TRBV29-1 and TRBJ2-2; D is unclear. The V and J ends lost 7 bases and 1 base respectively, with 13 bases between them. Germline V gene sequence: CDR1 SQVTM, CDR2 ANQGSEA. The CDR3 covers 14 residues. Here the CDR3 DNA reads TGCAGCGCCGATCGGCCGAGGAACACCGGGGAGCTGTTTTTT. It encodes CSADRPRNTGELFF.

This clonotype was recorded a few times. This sequence joins TRBV25-1 and TRBJ2-2; 7 nucleotides match TRBD1. This CDR3 region has 15 residues. The V and J ends lost 4 bases and 4 bases, in that order; junction bases with no gene match: 6. Germline CDR1 is MGHDK and CDR2 is SYGVNS. The CDR3 protein is CASSVQGPITGELFF. The CDR3 DNA reads TGTGCCAGCAGTGTACAGGGGCCTATCACCGGGGAGCTGTTTTTT.

This clonotype was picked up many times. V gene TRBV2 combines with J gene TRBJ1-1; D unclear. The CDR3 runs to 12 residues. Germline V gives CDR1 SNHLY, CDR2 FYNNEI. Deletions cut 8 bases from V and 3 bases from J, with 10 bases between. The CDR3, as DNA: TGTGCCAGCGGGAGGGTGTACACTGAAGCTTTCTTT. Translated: CASGRVYTEAFF.

The rearrangement uses TRBV11-2 and TRBJ2-7, with D possibly matching TRBD1 (6 bases). Between the trimmed V and J ends, which lost 1 base and 3 bases, there was a span of 13 bases. This CDR3 is built from 15 residues. In germline, CDR1 is SGHAT, CDR2 FQNNGV. In DNA, the CDR3 is TGTGCCAGCAGCTTAGGGACTGGCAGGGGCTACGAGCAGTACTTC. Amino acids: CASSLGTGRGYEQYF. Supplemented by reference TRBV11-2 and TRBJ2-7, the full variable domain reads EAGVAQSPRYKIIEKRQSVAFWCNPISGHATLYWYQQILGQGPKLLIQFQNNGVVDDSQLPKDRFSAERLKGVDSTLKIQPAKLEDSAVYLCASSLGTGRGYEQYFGPGTRLTVT.

This clonotype was seen many times. The genes are TRBV7-2 and TRBJ1-4, with 8 bases aligning to TRBD1. There are 15 residues in the CDR3. Germline lookup yields CDR1 SGHTA and CDR2 FQGNSA. V lost 2 bases, J lost 8 bases, and 7 bases stayed unmatched. The CDR3 region is CASSLPQGGFEKLFF. DNA for the CDR3: TGTGCCAGCAGCTTACCACAGGGGGGGTTCGAAAAACTGTTTTTT. Combining the CDR3 with reference TRBV7-2 and TRBJ1-4 gives the whole variable domain GAGVSQSPSNKVTEKGKDVELRCDPISGHTALYWYRQSLGQGLEFLIYFQGNSAPDKSGLPSDRFSAERTGGSVSTLTIQRTQQEDSAVYLCASSLPQGGFEKLFFGSGTQLSVL.

Of note for this clonotype: A read error may be the cause here, since a much bigger clone is one base away. The rearrangement uses TRBV6-5 and TRBJ1-5; maybe TRBD1 (5 bases). Germline-derived CDR1 and CDR2 are MNHEY and SVGAGI. Between the trimmed V and J ends, which lost 0 bases and 2 bases, there was a span of 11 bases. This CDR3 spans 16 amino acids. CDR3 amino acids: CASSYSSGGGNQPQHF. The CDR3 DNA reads as TGTGCCAGCAGTTACTCCTCGGGGGGTGGCAATCAGCCCCAGCATTTT.

This chain connects TRBV24-1 to TRBJ2-1; D unclear. Germline assignment: CDR1 KGHDR and CDR2 SFDVKD. The CDR3 has 15 residues. V was shortened by 5 bases and J by 0 bases, with 10 bases between the two germline ends. The CDR3 sequence: CATSARTSSYNEQFF. The CDR3 DNA sequence: TGTGCCACCAGTGCCAGGACGAGCTCCTACAATGAGCAGTTCTTC.

This clonotype was detected many times. The chain has TRBV9 and TRBJ1-5; D gene ambiguous. The CDR3 covers 14 residues. Trimming removed 0 bases from V and 3 bases from J, with 7 bases in between. Germline CDR1 SGDLS, CDR2 YYNGEE. CDR3 nucleotide sequence: TGTGCCAGCAGCGTAGGAGGGTACAATCAGCCCCAGCATTTT. Protein product: CASSVGGYNQPQHF.

As concerns this clonotype: One end of the junction fails to match germline, which may point to a read error. The J gene is TRBJ1-2, the V gene TRBV5-1, with 10 bases that match TRBD1. Germline CDR1 is SGHRS and CDR2 is YFSETQ. This CDR3 comprises 15 residues. As DNA, the CDR3 is TGCGCCAGCAGCGTCGGGACAGGGGAAGACTATGGCTGCACCTTC. Its translation is CASSVGTGEDYGCTF.